Presented here are 2 T cell receptor beta chains from one specimen sequenced in a study of CD8+CD57+ T cells in acquired aplastic anemia. Both TCR beta VDJ combination and CDR3 sequence profiling were carried out. Genomic DNA was the template for this profiling. TCRdb passed the reads through MiXCR, listing each CDR3 protein once. The sample carries over 150,000 distinct CDR3 sequences, under 55% recorded once. The sequenced patients had an expansion of CD8+CD57+ cells seen by flow cytometry. Sequencing was performed on sorted CD4+, CD8+, or CD8+CD57+ T cells (not recorded which) from PBMCs. All receptors come from a human donor with aplastic anemia.

CDR3 sequence reads: CSVRQGVLEQFF. The DNA of the CDR3 is TGCAGTGTTAGGCAGGGGGTACTTGAGCAGTTCTTC. The V call is TRBV20-1, the J call TRBJ2-1; 7 bases align to TRBD1. Germline V lookup: CDR1 DFQATT, CDR2 SNEGSKA (reference sequence). The V gene end was trimmed by 7 bases and the J gene end by 9 bases; junction bases not matched to a gene: 9. This CDR3 is 12 amino acids long.

This clonotype was counted ten times or more. The rearrangement uses TRBV25-1 and TRBJ1-2; D ambiguous. Germline V CDR1 and CDR2: MGHDK, SYGVNS. The CDR3 has 14 amino acids. Trimming removed 1 base at V and 3 bases at J, with 9 bases between. The CDR3 nucleotides read TGTGCCAGCAGTGAATCCGAAGATTACTATGGCTACACCTTC. It is translated as CASSESEDYYGYTF.